This T cell receptor beta chain came from a study of blood T cell repertoires in COVID-19. Here immunoSEQ multiplex PCR was the method, and the copy in TCRdb shows in-frame clones only, minus some. Here the sample spans some 530,000 clones, around 85% being singletons. The CDR3 sequence is 15 residues long. J was trimmed by 6 bases and V by 2 bases; bases with no gene match: 4. Germline V lookup: CDR1 SGHDN, CDR2 FVKESK. The sequencing sample was made of PBMCs or T cells enriched from blood (not recorded which). This TCR was sampled from a woman aged 55-75 years who had recovered from COVID-19. This sequence joins TRBV14 and TRBJ2-2, with TRBD1 matching over 9 bases. Here the CDR3 DNA reads TGTGCCAGCAGCCAAAGGACAGGGGCCTCCGGGGAGCTGTTTTTT. Amino acid sequence: CASSQRTGASGELFF.